The present TCR beta chain was sequenced within a study of cytomegalovirus exposure and HLA in healthy donors. Study results and caveats: CMV serostatus was the only recorded immune exposure for donors. A highly shared variant cluster was judged a likely technical artifact.

Regarding this clone: As yet, its antigen is unknown.

The PCR had 60 Vbeta and 13 Jbeta primers. Profiled with immunoSEQ multiplex PCR; TCRdb holds only in-frame clones, not every one. The sample lists around 170,000 clones, roughly 70% occurring once. This CDR3 has 14 residues. V lost 3 bases, J lost 0 bases, and 9 bases lay in between. Germline CDR1 SGHRS, CDR2 YFSETQ. This chain joins TRBV5-1 and TRBJ1-1, with D unresolved. Specimen: PBMCs. This TCR was recovered from a girl aged 5-17 years in good health and CMV-seronegative. Here the CDR3 reads CASSSTGMNTEAFF. In nucleotides, the CDR3 is TGCGCCAGCAGCTCTACCGGGATGAACACTGAAGCTTTCTTT.